The 21 T cell receptor beta chains presented below share a single source sample, sequenced in a study of vaccination and CD4 T cells after COVID-19. These receptors' antigens are unknown. Specified treatment: roughly ten-day PBMC culture with coronavirus spike peptide pools or control peptides (ViraFEST assay). Sequenced with the Oncomine TCR Beta short-read assay was DNA taken from cultured CD4+ T cells. TCRdb fed the PCR reads into MiXCR, producing one record per CDR3 protein. The data contain approximately 21,000 distinct CDR3 sequences, over 55% of them singletons. Sequencing was carried out using CD4+ T cells from blood, cultured in vitro. The receptors stem from a human donor who had recovered from COVID-19.

The chain combines TRBV6-2 or TRBV6-3 with TRBJ1-5; D gene ambiguous. CDR1 and CDR2 (germline): MNHEY, SVGEGT. CDR3 size: 14 residues. The V end was cut by 2 bases, the J end by 0 bases, with 5 bases between. The CDR3: CASSYLHSNQPQHF. Here the CDR3 DNA reads TGTGCCAGCAGTTACCTGCATAGCAATCAGCCCCAGCATTTT.

V and J are TRBV9 and TRBJ1-1; D unclear. The CDR3 has 16 residues. V gave up 0 bases and J gave up 4 bases, with 16 bases separating them. Germline-derived CDR1 and CDR2 are SGDLS and YYNGEE. CDR3 nucleotides: TGTGCCAGCAGCGTAGGTCGAGAAGTTGCGGGCACTGAAGCTTTCTTT. It specifies CASSVGREVAGTEAFF.

This clonotype was observed a few times. This chain connects TRBV6-4 to TRBJ1-6; D gene ambiguous. The length of the CDR3 is 14 residues. Trimming pared 6 bases from V and 3 bases from J, leaving 9 bases between. The germline V gene encodes CDR1 MRHNA and CDR2 SNTAGT. Here the CDR3 DNA reads TGTGCCAGCAGGGGGTCGGGCTATAATTCACCCCTCCACTTT. Translated, it gives CASRGSGYNSPLHF.

This clonotype was picked up a small number of times. This chain connects TRBV7-2 to TRBJ2-2, with 7 bases that match TRBD1. CDR1 and CDR2 (germline): SGHTA, FQGNSA. Trimming cost V 5 bases and J 4 bases; bases outside gene matches: 7. This CDR3 contains 15 residues. Written as DNA, the CDR3 is TGTGCCAGCAGCCCCCGACAGGGTGGCACCGGGGAGCTGTTTTTT. This encodes CASSPRQGGTGELFF.

Only a few counts were recorded for this clonotype. The chain combines TRBV7-2 with TRBJ1-2; a weak D match, TRBD1 (6 bases). CDR3 length equals 13 residues. Looked up from germline, CDR1 is SGHTA and CDR2 is FQGNSA. Trimming stripped 4 bases from V and 3 bases from J, with 9 bases between. The CDR3 DNA sequence: TGTGCCAGCAGCTCCCAGGGGTACTATGGCTACACCTTC. It yields the protein CASSSQGYYGYTF.

The gene calls are TRBV19 and TRBJ1-5, with 8 bases that match TRBD1. Germline assignment: CDR1 LNHDA and CDR2 SQIVND (reference sequence). After removal of 7 bases from V and 5 bases from J, the junction contained 13 bases not matched to a gene. The CDR3 loop spans 16 amino acids. The CDR3 DNA is TGTGCCAGTAAACTCTGGGGACAGGACGCCTATCAGCCCCAGCATTTT. It yields the protein CASKLWGQDAYQPQHF.

In this sample, this clonotype turned up a few times. The chain is built from TRBV6-1 and TRBJ1-5, with a possible D match to TRBD1 (5 bases). The germline V gene encodes CDR1 MNHNS and CDR2 SASEGT. This CDR3 spans 16 amino acids. Trimming removed 6 bases at V and 6 bases at J, with 21 bases between. The CDR3 DNA reads as TGTGCCAGCAGCCCCCTGGCAGGGAAGTCCAGTCAGCCCCAGCATTTT. The encoded protein is CASSPLAGKSSQPQHF.

This clonotype was detected only a few times. The chain combines TRBV7-9 with TRBJ1-3; D gene ambiguous. V lost 2 bases and J 0 bases, leaving 2 bases between the germline ends. The CDR3 covers 13 residues. Germline V gene sequence: CDR1 SEHNR, CDR2 FQNEAQ (reference sequence). The CDR3 protein is CASSLFSGNTIYF. CDR3 sequence (DNA): TGTGCCAGCAGCTTATTCTCTGGAAACACCATATATTTT.

The chain couples TRBV19 to TRBJ2-4, with D perhaps matching TRBD2 (6 bases). This CDR3 is 15 amino acids long. CDR1 and CDR2 (germline): LNHDA, SQIVND (reference sequence). V lost 6 bases and J lost 3, with 15 bases in between. In nucleotides, the CDR3 is TGTGCCAGTAGCCCTAGCCGGGAGATCAAAAACATTCAGTACTTC. It is translated as CASSPSREIKNIQYF.

The chain recombines TRBV5-1 with TRBJ1-1; D perhaps matches TRBD1 (6 bases). The CDR3 has 15 residues. V was clipped by 0 bases and J by 4 bases, with 13 bases between them. The germline V gene encodes CDR1 SGHRS and CDR2 YFSETQ. The CDR3 here is CASSLVGGSVTEAFF. For the CDR3, the DNA is TGCGCCAGCAGCTTGGTTGGGGGCTCAGTCACTGAAGCTTTCTTT.

V and J are TRBV6-1 and TRBJ1-1; TRBD1 agrees at 7 bases. Germline CDR1 and CDR2: MNHNS and SASEGT. V shed 6 bases, J shed 0 bases, and the junction held 7 bases outside the gene matches. This CDR3 contains 15 residues. The CDR3 DNA sequence: TGTGCCAGCAGGGTTCAGGGGGTGCTGAACACTGAAGCTTTCTTT. Protein product: CASRVQGVLNTEAFF.

V gene TRBV30 combines with J gene TRBJ2-2; 9 nucleotides line up with TRBD1. This CDR3 contains 15 residues. Germline CDR1 reads GTSNPN; CDR2 reads SVGIG (reference sequence). V shed 0 bases, J shed 9 bases, and the junction held 8 bases outside the gene matches. CDR3 DNA: TGTGCCTGGAGTGTACCAGGGACAGGGTCTAGGGAGCTGTTTTTT. Its protein is CAWSVPGTGSRELFF. Using reference TRBV30 and TRBJ2-2 for the parts outside the CDR3, the full variable domain is SQTIHQWPATLVQPVGSPLSLECTVEGTSNPNLYWYRQAAGRGLQLLFYSVGIGQISSEVPQNLSASRPQDRQFILSSKKLLLSDSGFYLCAWSVPGTGSRELFFGEGSRLTVL.

The chain links TRBV7-9 to TRBJ2-2, with TRBD2 as a possible D gene (5 bases). This CDR3 is built from 19 residues. Trimming removed 5 bases at V and 0 bases at J, with 22 bases between. The germline V gene has CDR1 SEHNR and CDR2 FQNEAQ (reference sequence). DNA of the CDR3: TGTGCCAGCAGCCGGACCCAGGTATTTCAGCGGCCGAACACCGGGGAGCTGTTTTTT. Residues: CASSRTQVFQRPNTGELFF.

The chain employs TRBV15 and TRBJ2-1, with 12 nucleotides matching TRBD2. CDR1 is LNHNV, CDR2 YYDKDF, per germline (reference sequence). The V segment lost 1 base and the J segment 1 base; nucleotides outside the gene matches: 2. The CDR3 has 17 residues. The CDR3: CATSRGTSGTSYNEQFF. The CDR3 DNA follows: TGTGCCACCAGCAGAGGGACTAGCGGGACGTCCTACAATGAGCAGTTCTTC. Based on the CDR3 plus reference TRBV15 and TRBJ2-1, the full variable domain is DAMVIQNPRYQVTQFGKPVTLSCSQTLNHNVMYWYQQKSSQAPKLLFHYYDKDFNNEADTPDNFQSRRPNTSFCFLDIRSPGLGDTAMYLCATSRGTSGTSYNEQFFGPGTRLTVL.

The chain is built from TRBV20-1 and TRBJ1-5; D uncertain. From germline, CDR1 is DFQATT and CDR2 SNEGSKA (reference sequence). V dropped 6 bases and J dropped 6 bases, with 12 bases sitting between them. The CDR3 length is 12 residues. DNA for the CDR3: TGCAGTGCCGTCAAAGCGTCTCAGCCCCAGCATTTT. Translating gives CSAVKASQPQHF.

This chain connects TRBV29-1 to TRBJ1-5; TRBD1 matches at 8 bases. J lost 1 base, V lost 7 bases, and 9 bases had no gene match. CDR1 and CDR2 from the germline V gene are SQVTM and ANQGSEA. The CDR3 spans 15 residues. This CDR3 is CSAIATGGSNQPQHF. DNA of the CDR3: TGCAGCGCCATCGCAACAGGGGGAAGCAATCAGCCCCAGCATTTT.

The J gene is TRBJ2-5, the V gene TRBV4-1; 8 nucleotides line up with TRBD2. V dropped 4 bases and J dropped 5; count of bases not matched to a gene: 12. The germline V gene has CDR1 MGHRA and CDR2 YSYEKL. The CDR3 is 16 residues long. The DNA for the CDR3 is TGCGCCAGCAGCCTGGCACGGGGGGGGCGCGTGGAGACCCAGTACTTC. This gives the protein CASSLARGGRVETQYF.

The chain links TRBV6-5 to TRBJ1-3; a weak D match, TRBD1 (5 bases). The germline V gene has CDR1 MNHEY and CDR2 SVGAGI. V was shortened by 2 bases and J by 6 bases, with 11 bases between the two germline ends. This CDR3 is 14 amino acids long. The CDR3 nucleotides read TGTGCCAGCAGTTACCAGGGCGACGAAAACACCATATATTTT. Translating gives CASSYQGDENTIYF.

The rearrangement joins TRBV30 to TRBJ1-5; D not resolved. Germline V gives CDR1 GTSNPN, CDR2 SVGIG (reference sequence). The CDR3 is 15 residues long. V was pared by 2 bases and J by 5 bases, with 16 bases between. CDR3 loop: CAWSSGDLVYQPQHF. In DNA, the CDR3 is TGTGCCTGGAGTTCGGGCGACTTAGTTTATCAGCCCCAGCATTTT.

The J gene is TRBJ2-7, the V gene TRBV28; 7 positions agree with TRBD1. The CDR3 runs 15 residues. Germline lookup yields CDR1 MDHEN and CDR2 SYDVKM. V was clipped by 7 bases and J by 9 bases; unmatched bases: 18. CDR3 in amino acids: CASTQSGTAHTGQYF. DNA of the CDR3: TGTGCCAGCACCCAATCAGGGACAGCCCACACGGGGCAGTACTTC.

The chain recombines TRBV19 with TRBJ1-2, with D possibly TRBD1 on 5 matching bases. V lost 7 bases to trimming and J lost 7 bases, with 22 bases between them. Germline V gene lookup returns CDR1 LNHDA and CDR2 SQIVND (reference sequence). The CDR3 extends over 15 amino acids. CDR3 DNA: TGTGCCAGTACCGTCGGACGCCGGAGGGGTCGTGGCTACACCTTC. It is translated as CASTVGRRRGRGYTF. Looking up the rest from reference TRBV19 and TRBJ1-2 gives the full variable domain: DGGITQSPKYLFRKEGQNVTLSCEQNLNHDAMYWYRQDPGQGLRLIYYSQIVNDFQKGDIAEGYSVSREKKESFPLTVTSAQKNPTAFYLCASTVGRRRGRGYTFGSGTRLTVV.